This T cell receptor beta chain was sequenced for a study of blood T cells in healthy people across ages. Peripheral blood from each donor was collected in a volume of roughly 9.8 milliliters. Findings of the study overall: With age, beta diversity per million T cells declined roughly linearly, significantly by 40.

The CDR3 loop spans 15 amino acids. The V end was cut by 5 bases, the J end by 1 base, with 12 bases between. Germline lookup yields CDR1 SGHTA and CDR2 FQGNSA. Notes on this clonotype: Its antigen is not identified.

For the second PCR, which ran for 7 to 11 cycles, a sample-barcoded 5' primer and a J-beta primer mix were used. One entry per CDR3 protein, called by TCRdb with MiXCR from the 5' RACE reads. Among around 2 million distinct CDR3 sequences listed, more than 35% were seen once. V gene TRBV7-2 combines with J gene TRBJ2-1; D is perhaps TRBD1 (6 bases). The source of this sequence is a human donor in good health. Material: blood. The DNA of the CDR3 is TGTGCCAGCAGCGGAACAGGGCGATCCTACAATGAGCAGTTCTTC. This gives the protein CASSGTGRSYNEQFF.